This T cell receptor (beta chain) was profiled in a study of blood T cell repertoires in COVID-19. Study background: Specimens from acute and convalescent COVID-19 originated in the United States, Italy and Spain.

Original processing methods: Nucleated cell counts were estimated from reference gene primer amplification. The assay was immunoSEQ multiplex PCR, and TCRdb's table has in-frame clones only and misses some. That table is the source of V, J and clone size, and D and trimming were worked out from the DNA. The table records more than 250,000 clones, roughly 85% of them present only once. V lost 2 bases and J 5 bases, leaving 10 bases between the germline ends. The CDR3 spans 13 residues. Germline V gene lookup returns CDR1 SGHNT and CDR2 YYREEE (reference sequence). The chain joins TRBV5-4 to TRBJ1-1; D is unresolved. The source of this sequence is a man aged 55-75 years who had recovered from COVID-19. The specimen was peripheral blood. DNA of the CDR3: TGTGCCAGCAGCTTTGCGGGAGGGACTGAAGCTTTCTTT. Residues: CASSFAGGTEAFF.